This is a list of T cell receptor beta chains from one sample in a study of cytomegalovirus exposure and HLA in healthy donors. Data came from immunoSEQ multiplex PCR; TCRdb stores just in-frame clones and leaves some out. The sample yields 170,000 or so clones, 70% to 80% seen once. Sample: PBMCs. These receptors all come from a male donor in good health and CMV-seronegative. Both conserved end residues are part of each CDR3. Clone size appears in some rows only: once, few, many, or a class for an expanded clone.

clone_size	v_call	j_call	cdr3_aa
-	TRBV25-1	TRBJ2-5	CASSEYPGRETQYF
-	TRBV2	TRBJ2-1	CASSEALAGSNEQFF
-	TRBV7-2	TRBJ2-3	CASSSGYLQTDTQYF
few	TRBV27	TRBJ1-5	CASQRWHF
-	TRBV4-3	TRBJ2-2	CASARTTNTGELFF
-	TRBV5-1	TRBJ1-3	CASGSERSSGNTIYF
-	TRBV28	-	CASRDRGSYEQYF
-	TRBV7-7	TRBJ2-2	CASGRGNTGELFF
-	TRBV6-5	TRBJ1-5	CASSGTGNQPQHF
-	TRBV10-1	TRBJ2-6	CASSEDSFSGANVLTF
few	TRBV6-6	TRBJ2-1	CASSYSRIYNEQFF
-	TRBV5-4	TRBJ2-1	CASSLRGSYNEQFF
-	TRBV15	TRBJ1-5	CATSREYNNQPQHF
-	TRBV4-2	TRBJ1-4	CASSQAGLLDEKLFF
-	TRBV25-1	TRBJ2-7	CASSGRPTGGSEQYF
-	TRBV5-1	TRBJ2-1	CASSLGTSGWNNEQFF
-	TRBV5-4	TRBJ2-4	CASSLPLGGQANIQYF
-	TRBV6-5	TRBJ1-1	CASRIGMGGGAFF